This T cell receptor beta chain was retrieved from a study of shared clonotypes between healthy human individuals. Investigators divided CD4+ cells into CD45RA+ naive and CD45RA-negative memory subsets. Clones were sequenced by immunoSEQ multiplex PCR, and TCRdb holds only the in-frame ones, with some missing. Found here are some 2,000,000 clones, about 94% of them singletons; the top ten hold roughly 0.13%. The sample comprised naive CD4+ T cells sorted from blood. Subset defined: CD45RA+ positively selected. This clonotype was obtained from a man in his late teens or twenties in good health.

The CDR3 nucleotides are TGTGCCATCAGTGAGTCGACAGGGACTAGGGATGAGTTCTTC. Residues: CAISESTGTRDEFF. The chain joins TRBV10-3 to TRBJ2-1; D is possibly TRBD2 (8 bases). Trimming took 0 bases from V and 14 from J, leaving 17 bases between them. The CDR3 covers 14 residues. Germline CDR1 and CDR2: ENHRY and SYGVKD.